What follows are 30 T cell receptor beta chains derived from one specimen sequenced in a study of blood T cell repertoires in COVID-19. The table came from immunoSEQ multiplex PCR; TCRdb's copy has only in-frame clones and leaves some out. The sample has about 74,000 clones; under 95% are singletons. Sample: peripheral blood. The origin of the receptors is a woman between 55 and 75 years old with active COVID-19.

V usage is TRBV5-1 and J usage is TRBJ2-7; the D gene is possibly TRBD1 (6 bases). Germline CDR1 reads SGHRS; CDR2 reads YFSETQ. Trimming removed 0 bases at V and 6 bases at J, with 10 bases between. There are 13 residues in the CDR3. CDR3 nucleotides: TGCGCCAGCAGCTTGGCACAGGGCGGCGAGCAGTACTTC. Translated, it gives CASSLAQGGEQYF.

This CDR3 reads CASSLSRQGEGNGYTF. In DNA form, the CDR3 reads TGTGCCAGCTCACTCTCTCGACAGGGTGAAGGGAATGGCTACACCTTC. The chain uses TRBV18 and TRBJ1-2, with 7 bases aligning to TRBD1. The germline CDR1 and CDR2 sequences are KGHSH and LQKENI. Losses at the gene ends were 4 bases for V and 6 bases for J; bases not matched to a gene: 14. The CDR3 totals 16 residues.

The V and J genes are TRBV19 and TRBJ1-3, with D unclear. CDR1 is LNHDA, CDR2 SQIVND, per germline (reference sequence). Deletions cut 4 bases from V and 6 bases from J, with 13 bases between. The CDR3 runs to 14 residues. Here the CDR3 reads CASSRSETLNTIYF. In DNA, the CDR3 is TGTGCCAGTAGTAGGTCCGAGACTTTAAACACCATATATTTT.

J is TRBJ2-2 and V is TRBV2, with 9 bases matching TRBD2. CDR1 and CDR2 from the germline V gene are SNHLY and FYNNEI. The CDR3 has 15 residues. V was clipped by 9 bases and J by 4 bases; unmatched bases: 9. The DNA for the CDR3 is TGTGCCAGTCATCCTAGCGGGATTGGCACCGGGGAGCTGTTTTTT. It encodes CASHPSGIGTGELFF.

The chain couples TRBV3-1 (or the pseudogene TRBV3-2) to TRBJ2-3; TRBD1 matches at 8 bases. The CDR3 runs to 18 residues. V shed 4 bases and J 0 bases; nucleotides not matched to a gene: 12. Per germline, CDR1 LGHDT and CDR2 YNNKEL (reference sequence). In DNA form, the CDR3 reads TGTGCCAGCAGCCTAGGACAGGGCGTCGTCCGGAGCACAGATACGCAGTATTTT. It yields the protein CASSLGQGVVRSTDTQYF.

The rearrangement uses TRBV30 and TRBJ2-1; a weak D match, TRBD2 (5 bases). Germline V gives CDR1 GTSNPN, CDR2 SVGIG (reference sequence). CDR3 length: 13 residues. Trimming removed 4 bases at V and 0 bases at J, with 7 bases between. CDR3 coding DNA: TGTGCCTGGACGGGGAGCTCCTACAATGAGCAGTTCTTC. Translating it yields CAWTGSSYNEQFF.

This chain connects TRBV2 to TRBJ2-4, with D possibly matching TRBD2 (6 bases). Germline V gene sequence: CDR1 SNHLY, CDR2 FYNNEI. Deletions cut 7 bases from V and 6 bases from J, with 19 bases between. The CDR3 is 15 amino acids. CDR3 nucleotide sequence: TGTGCCAGCACCCCCGGAGGGGCATTTCCAAACATTCAGTACTTC. It specifies CASTPGGAFPNIQYF.

The V and J genes are TRBV4-1 and TRBJ1-1; the D is unclear. The length of the CDR3 is 15 residues. V gave up 4 bases and J gave up 0 bases, with 12 bases separating them. Germline V gene lookup returns CDR1 MGHRA and CDR2 YSYEKL. The CDR3 region is CASSRQSGLNTEAFF. CDR3 DNA sequence: TGCGCCAGCAGCCGCCAATCAGGCCTGAACACTGAAGCTTTCTTT.

The J gene is TRBJ2-1, the V gene TRBV5-4; possible D gene TRBD1, 6 bases. This CDR3 is 15 amino acids long. V shed 4 bases and J shed 8 bases, with 19 bases lying between them. From germline, CDR1 is SGHNT and CDR2 YYREEE (reference sequence). Written as DNA, the CDR3 is TGTGCCAGCAGCGAGAAGGGACACTCGCCGGATGAGCAGTTCTTC. Protein product: CASSEKGHSPDEQFF.

The rearrangement links TRBV5-5 to TRBJ1-4, with 10 nucleotides matching TRBD1. The length of the CDR3 is 15 residues. Trimming took 0 bases from V and 8 from J; bases not matched to a gene: 4. The germline V gene encodes CDR1 SGHKS and CDR2 YYEKEE (reference sequence). CDR3 loop: CASSLGDRGMEKLFF. CDR3 in DNA: TGTGCCAGCAGCTTGGGGGACAGGGGAATGGAAAAACTGTTTTTT.

The genes are TRBV6-5 and TRBJ2-7; 9 bases agree with TRBD1. Germline CDR1 and CDR2: MNHEY and SVGAGI. This CDR3 spans 15 amino acids. The trim removed 6 bases at V and 3 bases at J, leaving 9 bases unmatched. The CDR3 here is CASSQSTGGLYEQYF. The DNA of the CDR3 is TGTGCCAGCAGCCAATCGACAGGGGGTCTCTACGAGCAGTACTTC.

The rearrangement links TRBV24-1 to TRBJ2-1; 14 nucleotides agree with TRBD2. V shed 3 bases, J shed 6 bases, and the junction held 6 bases outside the gene matches. Germline CDR1 reads KGHDR; CDR2 reads SFDVKD. The length of the CDR3 is 17 residues. This CDR3 is CATSDQPGLAGANEQFF. CDR3 in DNA: TGTGCCACCAGTGATCAGCCGGGACTAGCGGGAGCCAATGAGCAGTTCTTC.

The gene calls are TRBV28 and TRBJ2-3; TRBD2 aligns across 8 bases. Germline CDR1 is MDHEN and CDR2 is SYDVKM. Trimming removed 5 bases from V and 2 bases from J; junction bases left unmatched: 9. This CDR3 is built from 16 residues. The CDR3 nucleotides are TGTGCCAGCAGTACGTCTAGCGGGTCACTCACAGATACGCAGTATTTT. It encodes CASSTSSGSLTDTQYF.

The chain has TRBV28 and TRBJ1-5, with a weak D call TRBD1 (5 bases). The V gene lost 7 bases and the J gene lost 6 bases, with 22 bases spanning the gap. CDR3 length: 16 amino acids. CDR1 is MDHEN, CDR2 SYDVKM, per germline. CDR3 in DNA: TGTGCCAGCACCTTACTAGCAGGGTCGGGGAGTCAGCCCCAGCATTTT. This encodes CASTLLAGSGSQPQHF.

This clone was seen only a few times. Other DNA sequences of this sample code for an identical CDR3. The chain uses TRBV19 and TRBJ2-7; possible D gene TRBD1, 5 bases. V gave up 10 bases and J gave up 4 bases, with 11 bases separating them. The CDR3 totals 11 residues. Germline V gene sequence: CDR1 LNHDA, CDR2 SQIVND (reference sequence). CDR3 sequence (DNA): TGTGCCACTCAAGGGGCGTACGAGCAGTACTTC. Protein sequence: CATQGAYEQYF.

The V call is TRBV3-1 (or the pseudogene TRBV3-2), the J call TRBJ2-2, with D possibly matching TRBD2 (6 bases). Germline CDR1 and CDR2: LGHDT and YNNKEL (reference sequence). Trimming pared 4 bases from V and 2 bases from J, leaving 8 bases between. The CDR3 runs 14 residues. Written as DNA, the CDR3 is TGTGCCAGCAGCCGGGACTCCAACACCGGGGAGCTGTTTTTT. Its translation is CASSRDSNTGELFF.

The chain couples TRBV7-2 to TRBJ2-5; D possibly corresponds to TRBD2 (6 bases). CDR3 length: 14 residues. V was trimmed by 5 bases and J by 5 bases, leaving 15 bases between them. Germline assignment: CDR1 SGHTA and CDR2 FQGNSA. In DNA, the CDR3 is TGTGCCAGCAGCCCCCATCGGGGGTGGGAGACCCAGTACTTC. Protein product: CASSPHRGWETQYF. The variable domain in full, with the rest retrieved from reference TRBV7-2 and TRBJ2-5, is GAGVSQSPSNKVTEKGKDVELRCDPISGHTALYWYRQSLGQGLEFLIYFQGNSAPDKSGLPSDRFSAERTGGSVSTLTIQRTQQEDSAVYLCASSPHRGWETQYFGPGTRLLVL.

The gene calls are TRBV4-1 and TRBJ2-1; 11 bases agree with TRBD2. Germline lookup yields CDR1 MGHRA and CDR2 YSYEKL. Trimming removed 3 bases from V and 3 bases from J; junction bases left unmatched: 7. This CDR3 has 17 amino acids. The CDR3: CASSQKLAGEGYNEQFF. For the CDR3, the DNA is TGCGCCAGCAGCCAGAAACTAGCGGGAGAGGGCTACAATGAGCAGTTCTTC.

The chain employs TRBV27 and TRBJ1-1; no clear D. The germline V gene has CDR1 MNHEY and CDR2 SMNVEV (reference sequence). The CDR3 has 13 residues. Between the trimmed V and J ends, which lost 6 bases and 1 base, there was a span of 9 bases. DNA for the CDR3: TGTGCCAGCAGAGTCACCGGGAACACTGAAGCTTTCTTT. It specifies CASRVTGNTEAFF.

V gene TRBV10-1 combines with J gene TRBJ2-1; possible D gene TRBD2, 5 bases. Trimming stripped 4 bases from V and 7 bases from J, with 5 bases between. Germline lookup yields CDR1 WNHNN and CDR2 SYGVQD (reference sequence). The CDR3 covers 11 residues. CDR3 region: CASSGLNEQFF. The CDR3 region has the DNA TGCGCCAGCAGTGGACTAAATGAGCAGTTCTTC.

This sequence joins TRBV10-2 and TRBJ1-1, with unresolved D. CDR1 is WSHSY, CDR2 SAAADI, per germline. Trimming stripped 3 bases from V and 0 bases from J, with 8 bases between. This CDR3 is built from 14 residues. The CDR3 here is CASSETALNTEAFF. CDR3 nucleotides: TGCGCCAGCAGTGAAACCGCGTTGAACACTGAAGCTTTCTTT.

This chain connects TRBV7-2 to TRBJ2-7; D possibly corresponds to TRBD1 (5 bases). The length of the CDR3 is 14 residues. Germline V gene data show CDR1 as SGHTA and CDR2 as FQGNSA. V dropped 5 bases and J dropped 2 bases, with 13 bases sitting between them. The CDR3 region is CASSQGPSAYEQYF. CDR3 DNA sequence: TGTGCCAGCAGCCAGGGTCCTTCTGCCTACGAGCAGTACTTC. Using reference TRBV7-2 and TRBJ2-7 for the parts outside the CDR3, the full variable domain is GAGVSQSPSNKVTEKGKDVELRCDPISGHTALYWYRQSLGQGLEFLIYFQGNSAPDKSGLPSDRFSAERTGGSVSTLTIQRTQQEDSAVYLCASSQGPSAYEQYFGPGTRLTVT.

This rearrangement joins TRBV12-3 or TRBV12-4 to TRBJ2-7; 7 bases agree with TRBD1. There are 13 residues in the CDR3. V was clipped by 1 base and J by 5 bases; unmatched bases: 2. CDR3 coding DNA: TGTGCCAGCAGTTTAGACAGGGGTAACGAGCAGTACTTC. Translation: CASSLDRGNEQYF.

The chain recombines TRBV5-1 with TRBJ2-7; D is possibly TRBD1 (6 bases). The germline V and J ends were trimmed by 5 bases and 1 base, with 16 bases remaining between them. This CDR3 spans 15 amino acids. The germline gives CDR1 SGHRS, CDR2 YFSETQ. CDR3 sequence reads: CASRYVRDTSYEQYF. The CDR3 DNA reads as TGCGCCAGCAGGTACGTCCGGGACACATCCTACGAGCAGTACTTC.

This sequence joins TRBV4-2 and TRBJ2-7; D is possibly TRBD2 (6 bases). The CDR3 loop spans 14 amino acids. V lost 0 bases, J lost 6 bases, and 12 bases lay in between. The V gene's germline CDR1 is LGHNA and CDR2 YNFKEQ. Here the CDR3 reads CASSQDAGSGEQYF. The CDR3 region has the DNA TGTGCCAGCAGCCAAGATGCCGGGAGCGGCGAGCAGTACTTC.

The rearrangement joins TRBV5-1 to TRBJ2-7; 10 positions match TRBD1. The germline gives CDR1 SGHRS, CDR2 YFSETQ. This CDR3 spans 16 amino acids. V dropped 3 bases and J dropped 5; count of bases not matched to a gene: 11. CDR3 coding DNA: TGCGCCAGCAGCTGGGGGGGCGGGACAGGGGACCACGAGCAGTACTTC. Translation: CASSWGGGTGDHEQYF.

This clone has a single count. This sequence joins TRBV5-1 and TRBJ2-4; D may be TRBD1 (5 bases). V gave up 0 bases and J gave up 6 bases, with 13 bases separating them. Germline V gene sequence: CDR1 SGHRS, CDR2 YFSETQ. CDR3 length equals 15 residues. The CDR3 nucleotides are TGCGCCAGCAGCTTGGCGCAGGGTGTAGCAAACATTCAGTACTTC. Translated: CASSLAQGVANIQYF. The full variable domain, its missing parts supplied by reference TRBV5-1 and TRBJ2-4, is KAGVTQTPRYLIKTRGQQVTLSCSPISGHRSVSWYQQTPGQGLQFLFEYFSETQRNKGNFPGRFSGRQFSNSRSEMNVSTLELGDSALYLCASSLAQGVANIQYFGAGTRLSVL.

This clone has just one count. The V gene is TRBV6-5, the J gene TRBJ2-5; 7 nucleotides agree with TRBD2. The CDR3 covers 14 residues. Germline V gene sequence: CDR1 MNHEY, CDR2 SVGAGI. The V gene end was trimmed by 2 bases and the J gene end by 5 bases; junction bases not matched to a gene: 5. CDR3 amino acids: CASSYAGVEETQYF. The CDR3 nucleotides are TGTGCCAGCAGTTACGCGGGAGTCGAGGAGACCCAGTACTTC.

This chain links TRBV4-1 with TRBJ2-5; 10 nucleotides agree with TRBD2. The V and J ends lost 4 bases and 9 bases, in that order; junction bases with no gene match: 11. Germline CDR1 is MGHRA and CDR2 is YSYEKL. This CDR3 spans 15 amino acids. The DNA for the CDR3 is TGCGCCAGCAGCCCCCCCCTGGGAGCGGGGGGGGCCCAGTACTTC. Amino acid sequence: CASSPPLGAGGAQYF.

The chain recombines TRBV6-5 with TRBJ2-2; 8 bases are shared with TRBD1. The V gene's germline CDR1 is MNHEY and CDR2 SVGAGI. V lost 5 bases and J lost 4; bases outside the gene matches: 6. CDR3 length equals 15 residues. CDR3 nucleotides: TGTGCCAGCAGTCGGACAGGGCGCGTCACCGGGGAGCTGTTTTTT. The encoded protein is CASSRTGRVTGELFF.